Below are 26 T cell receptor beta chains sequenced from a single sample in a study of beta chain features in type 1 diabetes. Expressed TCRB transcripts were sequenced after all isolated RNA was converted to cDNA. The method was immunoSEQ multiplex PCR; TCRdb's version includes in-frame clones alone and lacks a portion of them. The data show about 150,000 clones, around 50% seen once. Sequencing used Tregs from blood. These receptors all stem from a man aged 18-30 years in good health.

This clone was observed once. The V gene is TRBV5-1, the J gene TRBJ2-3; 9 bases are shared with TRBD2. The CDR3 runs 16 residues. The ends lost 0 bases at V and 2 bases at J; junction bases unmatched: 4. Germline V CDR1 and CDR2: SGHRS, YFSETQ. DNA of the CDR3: TGCGCCAGCAGCTTGGACGTAGCGGGAGTCACAGATACGCAGTATTTT. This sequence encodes CASSLDVAGVTDTQYF.

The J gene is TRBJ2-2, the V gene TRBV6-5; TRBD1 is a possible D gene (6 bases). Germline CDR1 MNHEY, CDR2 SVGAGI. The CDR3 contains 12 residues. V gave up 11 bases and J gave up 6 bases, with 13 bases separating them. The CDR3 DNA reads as TGTGCCGCTCGAGGGGGATCCGGGGAGCTGTTTTTT. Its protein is CAARGGSGELFF.

This chain's CDR3 is CASSLRTGAGEQYF. The CDR3 DNA follows: TGTGCCAGCAGCTTACGGACAGGGGCCGGCGAGCAGTACTTC. The V and J genes are TRBV7-8 and TRBJ2-7; TRBD1 matches 9 bases. V trimming: 2 bases; J trimming: 6 bases; junction bases outside the gene matches: 5. Germline V gives CDR1 SGHVS, CDR2 FQNEAQ. This CDR3 is 14 amino acids long.

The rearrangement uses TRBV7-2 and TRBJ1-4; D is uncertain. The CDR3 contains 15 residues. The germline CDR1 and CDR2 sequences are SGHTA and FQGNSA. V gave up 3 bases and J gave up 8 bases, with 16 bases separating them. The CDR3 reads CASSFGGGSWEKLFF. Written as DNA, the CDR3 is TGTGCCAGCAGCTTTGGTGGAGGGAGTTGGGAAAAACTGTTTTTT.

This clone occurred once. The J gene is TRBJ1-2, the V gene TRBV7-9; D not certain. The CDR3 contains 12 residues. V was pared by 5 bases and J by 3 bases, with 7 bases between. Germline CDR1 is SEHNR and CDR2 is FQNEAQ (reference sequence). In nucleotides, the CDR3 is TGTGCCAGCAGCCCCGAGGACTATGGCTACACCTTC. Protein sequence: CASSPEDYGYTF.

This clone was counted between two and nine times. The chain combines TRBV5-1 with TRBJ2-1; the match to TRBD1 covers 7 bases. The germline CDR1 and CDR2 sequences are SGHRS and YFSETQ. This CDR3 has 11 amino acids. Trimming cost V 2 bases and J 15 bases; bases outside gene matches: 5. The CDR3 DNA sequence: TGCGCCAGCAGCTTTCGACAGGGTCGGTTCTTC. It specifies CASSFRQGRFF.

CDR3 residues: CASSLGGLVITEAFF. The DNA for the CDR3 is TGTGCCAGCAGCTTGGGAGGGCTTGTTATCACTGAAGCTTTCTTT. V gene TRBV5-4 combines with J gene TRBJ1-1; D is ambiguous. The CDR3 sequence is 15 residues long. V was trimmed by 0 bases and J by 4 bases, leaving 13 bases between them. Germline CDR1 SGHNT, CDR2 YYREEE (reference sequence).

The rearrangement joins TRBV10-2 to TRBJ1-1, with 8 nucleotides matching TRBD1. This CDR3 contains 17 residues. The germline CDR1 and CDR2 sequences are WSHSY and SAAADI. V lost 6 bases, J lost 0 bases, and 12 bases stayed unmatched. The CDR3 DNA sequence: TGCGCCAGCAGGCAATTCAGGGGGCCAGGTATGAACACTGAAGCTTTCTTT. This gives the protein CASRQFRGPGMNTEAFF.

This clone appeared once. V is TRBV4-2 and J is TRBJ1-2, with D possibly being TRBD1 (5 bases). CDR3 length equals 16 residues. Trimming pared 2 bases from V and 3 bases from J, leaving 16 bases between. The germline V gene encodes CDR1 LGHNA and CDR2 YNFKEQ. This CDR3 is CASSQLVRATHYGYTF. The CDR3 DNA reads TGTGCCAGCAGCCAATTGGTCAGGGCTACCCACTATGGCTACACCTTC.

The CDR3 here is CASSPGLAAYEQYF. CDR3 nucleotides: TGCGCCAGCAGCCCGGGACTAGCGGCCTACGAGCAGTACTTC. The V gene is TRBV5-1, the J gene TRBJ2-7; TRBD2 matches 11 bases. The CDR3 is 14 amino acids. Trimming cost V 4 bases and J 2 bases; bases outside gene matches: 2. Germline-derived CDR1 and CDR2 are SGHRS and YFSETQ.

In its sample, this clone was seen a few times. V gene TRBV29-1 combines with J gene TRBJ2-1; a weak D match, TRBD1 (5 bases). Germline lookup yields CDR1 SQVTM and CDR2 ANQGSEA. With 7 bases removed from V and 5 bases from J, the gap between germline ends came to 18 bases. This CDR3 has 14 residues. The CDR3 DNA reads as TGCAGCGCGTTGGGGCGTACAATTCACAATGAGCAGTTCTTC. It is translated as CSALGRTIHNEQFF.

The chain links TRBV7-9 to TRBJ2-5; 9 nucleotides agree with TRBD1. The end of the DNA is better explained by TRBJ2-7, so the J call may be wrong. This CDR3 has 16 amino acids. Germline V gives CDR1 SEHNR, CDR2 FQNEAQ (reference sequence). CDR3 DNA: TGTGCCAGCAGCTTTGTACAGGGGGCCGTCTCCTACGAGCAGTACTTC. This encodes CASSFVQGAVSYEQYF.

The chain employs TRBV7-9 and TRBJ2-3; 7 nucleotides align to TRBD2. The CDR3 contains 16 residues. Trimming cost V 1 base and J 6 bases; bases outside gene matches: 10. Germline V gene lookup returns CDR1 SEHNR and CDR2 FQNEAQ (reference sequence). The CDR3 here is CASSLDRYWEGDTQYF. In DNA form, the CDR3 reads TGTGCCAGCAGCTTAGATCGGTATTGGGAGGGGGATACGCAGTATTTT.

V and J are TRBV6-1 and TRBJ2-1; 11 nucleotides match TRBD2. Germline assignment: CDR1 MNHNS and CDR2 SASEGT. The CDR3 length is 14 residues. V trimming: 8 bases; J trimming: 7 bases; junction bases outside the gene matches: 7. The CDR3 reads CASLKGTSGNEQFF. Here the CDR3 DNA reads TGTGCCAGCTTGAAGGGGACTAGCGGAAATGAGCAGTTCTTC.

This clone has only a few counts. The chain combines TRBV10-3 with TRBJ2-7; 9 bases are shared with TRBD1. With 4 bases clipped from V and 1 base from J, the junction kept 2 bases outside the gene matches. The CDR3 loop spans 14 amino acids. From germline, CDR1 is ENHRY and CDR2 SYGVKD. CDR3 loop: CAISGTGVSYEQYF. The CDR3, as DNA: TGTGCCATCAGTGGGACAGGGGTTTCCTACGAGCAGTACTTC.

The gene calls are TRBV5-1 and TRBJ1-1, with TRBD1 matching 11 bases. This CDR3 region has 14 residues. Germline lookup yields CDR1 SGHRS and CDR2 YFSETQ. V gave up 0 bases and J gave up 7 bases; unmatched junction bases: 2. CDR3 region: CASSLGTGGLEAFF. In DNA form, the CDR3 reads TGCGCCAGCAGCTTGGGGACAGGGGGCCTTGAAGCTTTCTTT.

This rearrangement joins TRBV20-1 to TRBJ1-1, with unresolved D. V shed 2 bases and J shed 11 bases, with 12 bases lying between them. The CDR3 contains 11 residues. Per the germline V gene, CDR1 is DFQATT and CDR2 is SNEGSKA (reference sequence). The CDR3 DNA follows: TGCAGTGCTAGACTTAGGTCTAGGGCTTTCTTT. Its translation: CSARLRSRAFF.

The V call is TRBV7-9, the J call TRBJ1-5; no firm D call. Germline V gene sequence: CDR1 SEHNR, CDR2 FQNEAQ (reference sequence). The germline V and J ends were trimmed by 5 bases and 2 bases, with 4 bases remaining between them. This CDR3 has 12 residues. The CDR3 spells CASSPGNQPQHF. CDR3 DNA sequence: TGTGCCAGCAGCCCCGGCAATCAGCCCCAGCATTTT.

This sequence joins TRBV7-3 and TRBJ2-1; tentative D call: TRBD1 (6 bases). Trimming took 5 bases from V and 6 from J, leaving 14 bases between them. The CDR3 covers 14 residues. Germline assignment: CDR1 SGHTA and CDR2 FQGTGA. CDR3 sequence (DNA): TGTGCCAGCAGCCATAATGGACAGTCCAATGAGCAGTTCTTC. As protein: CASSHNGQSNEQFF.

This chain's CDR3 is CASSQGQGSHDEQYF. In DNA form, the CDR3 reads TGTGCCAGCAGCCAAGGACAGGGTTCCCACGACGAGCAGTACTTC. The rearrangement links TRBV4-2 to TRBJ2-5; 7 bases are a match to TRBD1. The J call may be wrong; the DNA end is better matched by TRBJ2-7. Germline CDR1 reads LGHNA; CDR2 reads YNFKEQ. CDR3 length: 15 amino acids.

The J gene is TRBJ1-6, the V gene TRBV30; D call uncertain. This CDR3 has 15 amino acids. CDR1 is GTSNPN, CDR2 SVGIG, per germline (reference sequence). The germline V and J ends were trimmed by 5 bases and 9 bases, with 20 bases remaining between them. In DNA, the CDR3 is TGTGCCTGGCGGCCACAGTCCGGCACCGGTTCACCCCTCCACTTT. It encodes CAWRPQSGTGSPLHF. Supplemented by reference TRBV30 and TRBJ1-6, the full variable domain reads SQTIHQWPATLVQPVGSPLSLECTVEGTSNPNLYWYRQAAGRGLQLLFYSVGIGQISSEVPQNLSASRPQDRQFILSSKKLLLSDSGFYLCAWRPQSGTGSPLHFGNGTRLTVT.

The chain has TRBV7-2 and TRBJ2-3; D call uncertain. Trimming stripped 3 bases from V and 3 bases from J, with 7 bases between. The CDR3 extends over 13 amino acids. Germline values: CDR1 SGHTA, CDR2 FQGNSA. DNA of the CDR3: TGTGCCAGCAGCTTCTCAGTTACAGATACGCAGTATTTT. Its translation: CASSFSVTDTQYF. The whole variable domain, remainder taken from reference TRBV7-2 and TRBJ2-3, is GAGVSQSPSNKVTEKGKDVELRCDPISGHTALYWYRQSLGQGLEFLIYFQGNSAPDKSGLPSDRFSAERTGGSVSTLTIQRTQQEDSAVYLCASSFSVTDTQYFGPGTRLTVL.

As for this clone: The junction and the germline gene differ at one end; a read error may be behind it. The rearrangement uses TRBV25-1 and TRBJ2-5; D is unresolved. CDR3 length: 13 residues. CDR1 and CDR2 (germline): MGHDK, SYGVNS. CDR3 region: CASSRHPKEAQYF. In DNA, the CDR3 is TGTGCCAGCAGTCGGCACCCTAAAGAGGCCCAGTACTTC.

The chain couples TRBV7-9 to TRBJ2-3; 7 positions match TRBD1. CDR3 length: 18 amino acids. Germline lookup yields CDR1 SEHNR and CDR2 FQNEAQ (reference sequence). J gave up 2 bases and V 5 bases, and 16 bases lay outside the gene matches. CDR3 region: CASSLPGWQGENTDTQYF. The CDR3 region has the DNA TGTGCCAGCAGCCTCCCTGGATGGCAGGGGGAGAACACAGATACGCAGTATTTT.

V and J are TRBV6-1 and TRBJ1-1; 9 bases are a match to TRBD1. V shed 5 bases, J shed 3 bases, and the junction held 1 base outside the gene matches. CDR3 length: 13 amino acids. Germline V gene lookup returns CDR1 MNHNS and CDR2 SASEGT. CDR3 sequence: CASSRTGDTEAFF. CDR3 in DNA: TGTGCCAGCAGTAGGACAGGGGACACTGAAGCTTTCTTT.

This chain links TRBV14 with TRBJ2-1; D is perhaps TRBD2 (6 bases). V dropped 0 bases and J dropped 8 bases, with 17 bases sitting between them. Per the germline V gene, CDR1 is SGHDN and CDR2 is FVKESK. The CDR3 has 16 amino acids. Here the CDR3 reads CASSQEWASEGYEQFF. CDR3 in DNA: TGTGCCAGCAGCCAAGAATGGGCTAGCGAAGGGTATGAGCAGTTCTTC.